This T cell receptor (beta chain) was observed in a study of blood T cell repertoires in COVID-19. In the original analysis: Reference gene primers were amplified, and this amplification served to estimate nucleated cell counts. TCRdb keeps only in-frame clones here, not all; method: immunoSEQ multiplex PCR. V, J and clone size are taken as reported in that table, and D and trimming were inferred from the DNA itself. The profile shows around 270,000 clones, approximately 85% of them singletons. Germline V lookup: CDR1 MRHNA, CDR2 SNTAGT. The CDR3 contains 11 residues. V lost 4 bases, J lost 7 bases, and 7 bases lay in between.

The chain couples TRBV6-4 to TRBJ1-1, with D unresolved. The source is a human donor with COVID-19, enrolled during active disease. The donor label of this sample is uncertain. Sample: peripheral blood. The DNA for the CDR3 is TGTGCCAGCAGTGGAGAATTTGAAGCTTTCTTT. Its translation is CASSGEFEAFF.